The present TCR beta chain was sequenced within a study of T-cell memory formation after mild COVID-19. TCRdb processed the 5' RACE reads anew with MiXCR; each CDR3 protein has one entry. This sample has roughly 410,000 distinct CDR3 sequences, with roughly a quarter found just once. The ends lost 4 bases at V and 6 bases at J; junction bases unmatched: 5. This CDR3 region has 14 residues. The germline V gene has CDR1 DFQATT and CDR2 SNEGSKA (reference sequence). The sample was PBMCs or a T cell subset sorted from them (not recorded which). The TCR sequence derives from an adult woman who had mild COVID-19 (a few samples of this study predate the infection). Cell type and time point are not known. This chain links TRBV20-1 with TRBJ1-6; TRBD1 aligns across 8 bases. CDR3 sequence reads: CSATPQGVNSPLHF. In DNA, the CDR3 is TGCAGTGCTACCCCACAGGGGGTTAATTCACCCCTCCACTTT.